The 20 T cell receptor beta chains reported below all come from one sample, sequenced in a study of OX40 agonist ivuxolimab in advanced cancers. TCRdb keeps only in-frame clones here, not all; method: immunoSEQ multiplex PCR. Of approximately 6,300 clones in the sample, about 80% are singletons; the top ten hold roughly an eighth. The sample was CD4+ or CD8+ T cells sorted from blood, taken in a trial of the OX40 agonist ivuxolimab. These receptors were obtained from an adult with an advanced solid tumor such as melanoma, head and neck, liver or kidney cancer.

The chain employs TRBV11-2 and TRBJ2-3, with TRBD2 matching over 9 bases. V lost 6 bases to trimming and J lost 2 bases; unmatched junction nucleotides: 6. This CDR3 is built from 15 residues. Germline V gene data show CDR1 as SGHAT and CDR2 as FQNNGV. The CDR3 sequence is CASSFSGSHTDTQYF. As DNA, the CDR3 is TGTGCCAGCAGTTTTAGCGGGAGCCACACAGATACGCAGTATTTT.

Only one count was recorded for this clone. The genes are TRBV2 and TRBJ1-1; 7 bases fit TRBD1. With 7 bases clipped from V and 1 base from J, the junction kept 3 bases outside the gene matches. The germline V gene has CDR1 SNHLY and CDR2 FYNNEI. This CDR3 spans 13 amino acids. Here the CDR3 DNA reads TGTGCCAGCATAGGACAGGCGAACACTGAAGCTTTCTTT. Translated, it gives CASIGQANTEAFF.

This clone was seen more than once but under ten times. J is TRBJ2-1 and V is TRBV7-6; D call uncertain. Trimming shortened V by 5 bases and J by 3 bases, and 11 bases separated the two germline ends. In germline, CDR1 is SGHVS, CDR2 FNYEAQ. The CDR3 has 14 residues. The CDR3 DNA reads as TGTGCCAGCAGCCGACGGGCCCTCTACAATGAGCAGTTCTTC. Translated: CASSRRALYNEQFF. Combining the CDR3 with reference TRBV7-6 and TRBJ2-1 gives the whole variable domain GAGVSQSPRYKVTKRGQDVALRCDPISGHVSLYWYRQALGQGPEFLTYFNYEAQQDKSGLPNDRFSAERPEGSISTLTIQRTEQRDSAMYRCASSRRALYNEQFFGPGTRLTVL.

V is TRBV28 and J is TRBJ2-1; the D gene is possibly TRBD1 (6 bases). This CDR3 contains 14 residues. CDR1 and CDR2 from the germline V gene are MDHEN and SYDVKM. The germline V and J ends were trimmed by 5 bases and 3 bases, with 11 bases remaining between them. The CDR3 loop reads CASSPQGFYNEQFF. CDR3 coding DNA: TGTGCCAGCAGTCCCCAGGGGTTCTACAATGAGCAGTTCTTC. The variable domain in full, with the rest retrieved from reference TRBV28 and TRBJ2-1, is DVKVTQSSRYLVKRTGEKVFLECVQDMDHENMFWYRQDPGLGLRLIYFSYDVKMKEKGDIPEGYSVSREKKERFSLILESASTNQTSMYLCASSPQGFYNEQFFGPGTRLTVL.

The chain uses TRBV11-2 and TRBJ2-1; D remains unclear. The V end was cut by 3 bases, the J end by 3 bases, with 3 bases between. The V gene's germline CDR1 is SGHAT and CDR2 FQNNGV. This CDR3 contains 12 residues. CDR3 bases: TGTGCCAGCAGCTTTGGCTACAATGAGCAGTTCTTC. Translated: CASSFGYNEQFF.

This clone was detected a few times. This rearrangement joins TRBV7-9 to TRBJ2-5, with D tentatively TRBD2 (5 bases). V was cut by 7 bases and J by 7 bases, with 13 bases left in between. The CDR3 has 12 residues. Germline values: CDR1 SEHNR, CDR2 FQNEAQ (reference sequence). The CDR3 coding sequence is TGTGCCAGCACCCAGGACCGGGGGACCCAGTACTTC. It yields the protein CASTQDRGTQYF. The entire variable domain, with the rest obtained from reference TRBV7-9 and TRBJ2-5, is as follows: DTGVSQNPRHKITKRGQNVTFRCDPISEHNRLYWYRQTLGQGPEFLTYFQNEAQLEKSRLLSDRFSAERPKGSFSTLEIQRTEQGDSAMYLCASTQDRGTQYFGPGTRLLVL.

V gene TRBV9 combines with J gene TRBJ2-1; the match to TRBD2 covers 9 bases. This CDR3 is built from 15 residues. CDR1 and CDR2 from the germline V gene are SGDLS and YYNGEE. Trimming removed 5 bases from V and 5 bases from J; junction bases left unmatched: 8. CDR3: CASSPSGGRDNEQFF. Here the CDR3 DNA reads TGTGCCAGCAGTCCAAGCGGGGGGCGGGACAATGAGCAGTTCTTC. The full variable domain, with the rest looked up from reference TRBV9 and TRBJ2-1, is DSGVTQTPKHLITATGQRVTLRCSPRSGDLSVYWYQQSLDQGLQFLIQYYNGEERAKGNILERFSAQQFPDLHSELNLSSLELGDSALYFCASSPSGGRDNEQFFGPGTRLTVL.

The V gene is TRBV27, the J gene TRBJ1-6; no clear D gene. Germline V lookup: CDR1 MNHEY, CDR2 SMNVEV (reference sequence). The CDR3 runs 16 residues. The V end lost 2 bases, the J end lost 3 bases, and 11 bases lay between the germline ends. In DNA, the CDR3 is TGTGCCAGCAGTTTAACTGCTCGCCTCTATAATTCACCCCTCCACTTT. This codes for CASSLTARLYNSPLHF.

Here the CDR3 DNA reads TGTGCCAGCAGCCAGGAACCGACCTTCATGGGGGCGACGCAGTATTTT. Encoded protein: CASSQEPTFMGATQYF. V and J are TRBV14 and TRBJ2-3; perhaps TRBD1 as D (6 bases). This CDR3 has 16 residues. Germline V gives CDR1 SGHDN, CDR2 FVKESK. Trimming shortened V by 3 bases and J by 9 bases, and 22 bases separated the two germline ends.

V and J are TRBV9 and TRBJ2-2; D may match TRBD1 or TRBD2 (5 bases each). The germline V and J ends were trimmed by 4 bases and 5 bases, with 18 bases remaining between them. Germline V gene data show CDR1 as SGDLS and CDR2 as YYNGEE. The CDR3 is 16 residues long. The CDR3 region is CASSSPGRRSTGELFF. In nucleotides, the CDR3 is TGTGCCAGCAGCTCTCCGGGACGGAGGTCGACCGGGGAGCTGTTTTTT.

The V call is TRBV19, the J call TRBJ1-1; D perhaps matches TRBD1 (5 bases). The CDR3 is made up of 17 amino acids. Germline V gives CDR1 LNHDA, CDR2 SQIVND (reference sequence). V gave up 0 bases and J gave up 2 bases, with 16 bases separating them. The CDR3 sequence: CASSIDLLAGSNTEAFF. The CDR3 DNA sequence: TGTGCCAGTAGTATAGACCTATTGGCAGGGTCCAACACTGAAGCTTTCTTT.

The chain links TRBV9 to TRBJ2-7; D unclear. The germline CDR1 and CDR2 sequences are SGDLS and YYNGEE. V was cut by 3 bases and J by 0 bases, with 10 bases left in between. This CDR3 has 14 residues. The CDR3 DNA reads TGTGCCAGCAGCGGACCCGACGACTCCTACGAGCAGTACTTC. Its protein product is CASSGPDDSYEQYF.

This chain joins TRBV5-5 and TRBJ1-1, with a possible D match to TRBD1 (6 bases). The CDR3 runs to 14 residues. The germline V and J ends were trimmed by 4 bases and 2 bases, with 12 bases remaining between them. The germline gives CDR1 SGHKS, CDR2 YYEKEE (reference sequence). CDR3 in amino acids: CASSLGQHNTEAFF. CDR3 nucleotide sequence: TGTGCCAGCAGCCTAGGACAGCATAACACTGAAGCTTTCTTT.

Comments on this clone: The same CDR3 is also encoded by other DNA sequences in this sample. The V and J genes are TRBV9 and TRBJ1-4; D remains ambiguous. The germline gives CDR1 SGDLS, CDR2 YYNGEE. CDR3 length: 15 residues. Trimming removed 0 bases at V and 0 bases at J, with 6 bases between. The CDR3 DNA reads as TGTGCCAGCAGCGTAGAGGGCGCAACTAATGAAAAACTGTTTTTT. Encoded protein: CASSVEGATNEKLFF.

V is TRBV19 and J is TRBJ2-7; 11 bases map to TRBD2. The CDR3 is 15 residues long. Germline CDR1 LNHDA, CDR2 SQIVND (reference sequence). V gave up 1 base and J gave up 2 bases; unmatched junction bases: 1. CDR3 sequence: CASSIVLAGAYEQYF. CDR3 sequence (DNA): TGTGCCAGTAGTATAGTACTAGCGGGAGCCTACGAGCAGTACTTC.

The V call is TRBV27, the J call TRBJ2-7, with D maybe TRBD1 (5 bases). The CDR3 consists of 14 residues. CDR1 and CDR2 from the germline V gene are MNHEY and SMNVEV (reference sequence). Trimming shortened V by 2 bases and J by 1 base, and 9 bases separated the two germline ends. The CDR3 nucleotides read TGTGCCAGCAGTTTAGGGGCCCAATCCTACGAGCAGTACTTC. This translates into CASSLGAQSYEQYF.

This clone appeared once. In DNA, the CDR3 is TGTGCCAGCAGCCGGGACGTCCTTCAGCCCCAGCATTTT. This gives the protein CASSRDVLQPQHF. The chain links TRBV28 to TRBJ1-5; tentatively, D is TRBD1 (5 bases). V lost 6 bases and J lost 6, with 12 bases in between. The germline CDR1 and CDR2 sequences are MDHEN and SYDVKM. This CDR3 region has 13 residues.

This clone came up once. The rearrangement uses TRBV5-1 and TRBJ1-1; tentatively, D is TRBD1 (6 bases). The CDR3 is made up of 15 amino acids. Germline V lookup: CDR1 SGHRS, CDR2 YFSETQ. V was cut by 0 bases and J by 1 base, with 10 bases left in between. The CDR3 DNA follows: TGCGCCAGCAGCTTGGCCTCACAGGGGAACACTGAAGCTTTCTTT. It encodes CASSLASQGNTEAFF.

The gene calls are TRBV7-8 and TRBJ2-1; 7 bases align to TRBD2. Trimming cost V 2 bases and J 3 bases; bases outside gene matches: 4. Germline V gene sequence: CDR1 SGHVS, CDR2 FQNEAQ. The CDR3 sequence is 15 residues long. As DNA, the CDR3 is TGTGCCAGCAGCTTACTTGCGGGAGACTACAATGAGCAGTTCTTC. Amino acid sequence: CASSLLAGDYNEQFF. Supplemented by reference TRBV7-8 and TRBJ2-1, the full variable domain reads GAGVSQSPRYKVAKRGQDVALRCDPISGHVSLFWYQQALGQGPEFLTYFQNEAQLDKSGLPSDRFFAERPEGSVSTLKIQRTQQEDSAVYLCASSLLAGDYNEQFFGPGTRLTVL.

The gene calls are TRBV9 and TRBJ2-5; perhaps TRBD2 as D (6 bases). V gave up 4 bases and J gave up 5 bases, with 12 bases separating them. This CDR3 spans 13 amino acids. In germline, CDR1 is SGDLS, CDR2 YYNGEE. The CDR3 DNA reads TGTGCCAGCAGCCCCTTTGGGGGGGAGACCCAGTACTTC. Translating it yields CASSPFGGETQYF.